This T cell receptor beta chain is drawn from a study of human T cells and chemical hapten exposure. Documented time point: pre-sensitization, week 0. The treatment denotes: therapeutic diphenylcyclopropenone sensitization with weekly scalp DPC. Original processing methods: Samples contained a median of about 100,000 TCRs, with a range of roughly 23,224 to 700,000. TCRdb recomputed calls from the RACE reads with MiXCR, one row per CDR3 protein. None of the V and J calls come from the authors' own analysis; TCRdb made them. The sample holds some 360,000 distinct CDR3 sequences, 5.1% seen once. This clonotype was seen only a few times. The sample here was whole blood, taken in connection with sensitization to the hapten diphenylcyclopropenone (DPC). The TCR comes from a woman between 45 and 65 years old with alopecia areata. Some clones in this sample may be carry-over from other donors' samples.

For the CDR3, the DNA is TGTGCCAGCAGTGAAGGTGGCAGTAGCAATCAGCCCCAGCATTTT. Translation: CASSEGGSSNQPQHF. The chain recombines TRBV2 with TRBJ1-5; no clear D. The CDR3 length is 15 residues. Germline V gene sequence: CDR1 SNHLY, CDR2 FYNNEI. The V and J ends lost 1 base and 0 bases respectively, with 7 bases between them.